These T cell receptor beta chains were read from a single sample in a study of T cells in Graves' hyperthyroidism and ophthalmopathy. One entry per CDR3 protein results from TCRdb running MiXCR on the multiplex PCR reads. The sample has more than 300,000 distinct CDR3 sequences; about a sixth are singletons. The sequenced sample consisted of blood. These receptors were obtained from a woman in her twenties or thirties with Graves' hyperthyroidism that later progressed to Graves' ophthalmopathy. The CDR3 runs from the conserved cysteine through the conserved F or W. Each record gives: J gene, clone size, V gene, D gene, CDR3 protein, CDR3 DNA. D genes are given only for firm matches. Some rows mark clone size as missing; the rest say once, few, many or name a class of expanded clone.

TRBJ2-5,many,TRBV18,-,CASSPRLETQYF,TGTGCCAGCTCACCACGTTTGGAGACCCAGTACTTC
TRBJ1-1,many,TRBV3-1,-,CASSQAGYEAFF,TGTGCCAGCAGCCAAGCAGGGTATGAAGCTTTCTTT
TRBJ2-2,-,TRBV25-1,-,CASSEPPRGELFF,TGTGCCAGCAGTGAACCCCCCAGAGGGGAGCTGTTTTTT
TRBJ1-1,-,TRBV28,TRBD1,CASSPWTGGPSNTEAFF,TGTGCCAGCAGTCCATGGACAGGGGGCCCGTCGAACACTGAAGCTTTCTTT
TRBJ2-5,-,TRBV20-1,-,CSAPPGPPVQFQETQYF,TGCAGTGCCCCTCCGGGGCCGCCGGTACAATTTCAAGAGACCCAGTACTTC
TRBJ2-7,few,TRBV11-2,TRBD2,CASSLVAGGPYEQYF,TGTGCCAGCAGCTTAGTAGCGGGAGGCCCCTACGAGCAGTACTTC
TRBJ1-6,-,TRBV18,-,CASSAGLFNSPLHF,TGTGCCAGCTCAGCGGGACTCTTCAATTCACCCCTCCACTTT
TRBJ1-2,many,TRBV27,-,CASSASTEYYGYTF,TGTGCCAGCAGTGCCTCGACAGAATACTATGGCTACACCTTC
TRBJ1-2,few,TRBV27,TRBD1,CASSHGQGYGYTF,TGTGCCAGCAGTCACGGACAGGGGTATGGCTACACCTTC
TRBJ2-5,many,TRBV10-3,TRBD2,CAISGGLAGAEETQYF,TGTGCCATCAGTGGCGGACTAGCGGGAGCGGAGGAGACCCAGTACTTC
TRBJ2-3,-,TRBV19,-,CASSIFPGISTDTQYF,TGTGCCAGTAGTATATTCCCCGGGATCAGCACAGATACGCAGTATTTT
TRBJ1-1,-,TRBV4-1,-,CASSQVPGGNTEAFF,TGCGCCAGCAGCCAAGTTCCGGGTGGGAACACTGAAGCTTTCTTT
TRBJ2-7,many,TRBV10-2,TRBD2,CASSLAGGISYEQYF,TGCGCCAGCAGTTTAGCGGGAGGGATCTCCTACGAGCAGTACTTC
TRBJ1-1,many,TRBV2,TRBD1,CASHRTGWGTEAFF,TGTGCCAGCCATCGGACAGGCTGGGGTACTGAAGCTTTCTTT
TRBJ1-6,many,TRBV27,-,CASSLRPSSYNSPLHF,TGTGCCAGCAGTTTAAGGCCGAGCTCCTATAATTCACCCCTCCACTTT
TRBJ1-1,few,TRBV12-3/TRBV12-4,TRBD1,CASSFRDRVMNTEAFF,TGTGCCAGCAGTTTTAGGGACAGGGTTATGAACACTGAAGCTTTCTTT
TRBJ2-1,-,TRBV10-3,TRBD2,CAITPRGTSGIGEQFF,TGTGCCATCACCCCAAGGGGGACTAGCGGGATTGGGGAGCAGTTCTTC
TRBJ2-4,many,TRBV3-1,-,CASSQDPSKNIQYF,TGTGCCAGCAGCCAAGATCCCAGCAAAAACATTCAGTACTTC
TRBJ1-2,many,TRBV20-1,-,CSARSGNYGYTF,TGCAGTGCTAGGTCTGGGAACTATGGCTACACCTTC
TRBJ2-7,-,TRBV3-1,TRBD2,CASRQTSGYEQYF,TGTGCCAGCAGGCAAACTAGCGGGTACGAGCAGTACTTC
TRBJ2-7,few,TRBV28,TRBD2,CATRLAGAYEQYF,TGTGCCACGAGACTAGCGGGGGCCTACGAGCAGTACTTC
TRBJ2-2,-,TRBV5-1,TRBD2,CASSPPGGANTGELFF,TGCGCCAGCTCACCCCCCGGGGGGGCGAACACCGGGGAGCTGTTTTTT
TRBJ2-1,-,TRBV27,-,CASSSGAQPNNEQFF,TGTGCCAGCAGTTCTGGCGCACAGCCGAACAATGAGCAGTTCTTC
TRBJ1-4,-,TRBV7-9,-,CASSSGRVDEKLFF,TGTGCCAGCAGCTCGGGCAGGGTGGATGAAAAACTGTTTTTT
TRBJ2-7,many,TRBV30,TRBD2,CAWNPGGAYEQYF,TGTGCCTGGAACCCGGGGGGGGCCTACGAGCAGTACTTC
TRBJ2-6,many,TRBV2,-,CASSPPPVLTF,TGTGCCAGCAGTCCCCCCCCCGTCCTGACTTTC
TRBJ2-7,few,TRBV6-1,-,CASSEAGGGQIYEQYF,TGTGCCAGCAGTGAAGCGGGGGGGGGACAAATCTACGAGCAGTACTTC
TRBJ2-7,few,TRBV2,TRBD2,CASSGTSGNYEQYF,TGTGCCAGCAGTGGGACTAGCGGCAATTACGAGCAGTACTTC
TRBJ1-5,few,TRBV30,-,CAWSHQGNQPQHF,TGTGCCTGGAGTCACCAGGGCAATCAGCCCCAGCATTTT
TRBJ2-7,few,TRBV28,-,CASSLCKFCRKSYEQYF,TGTGCCAGCAGTTTATGTAAGTTTTGCAGGAAATCCTACGAGCAGTACTTC
TRBJ1-1,-,TRBV27,-,CASRPQGEPTEAFF,TGTGCCAGCCGGCCTCAAGGGGAACCCACTGAAGCTTTCTTT
TRBJ1-5,few,TRBV20-1,-,CSAGRLGDGNQPQHF,TGCAGTGCTGGCAGATTGGGGGATGGCAATCAGCCCCAGCATTTT
TRBJ2-1,many,TRBV10-3,TRBD2,CAISESGLALPLNEQFF,TGTGCCATCAGTGAGTCGGGACTAGCGTTGCCCCTGAATGAGCAGTTCTTC
TRBJ2-5,few,TRBV19,-,CASSIWKGPQETQYF,TGTGCCAGTAGTATCTGGAAGGGACCTCAAGAGACCCAGTACTTC
TRBJ2-7,many,TRBV5-1,TRBD2,CASSPSGNRVEQYF,TGCGCCAGCAGCCCTAGCGGGAACCGGGTCGAGCAGTACTTC
TRBJ2-3,-,TRBV4-1,-,CASSPGLDQSPQYF,TGCGCCAGCAGTCCAGGGTTGGACCAGTCACCGCAGTATTTT
TRBJ2-2,-,TRBV24-1,TRBD1,CATSDSDRGDTGELFF,TGTGCCACCAGTGATTCGGACAGGGGGGACACCGGGGAGCTGTTTTTT
TRBJ2-7,many,TRBV6-1,-,CASSPEGHLPYEQYF,TGTGCCAGCAGCCCCGAGGGACATCTTCCCTACGAGCAGTACTTC
TRBJ1-6,many,TRBV5-1,-,CASSLVGLNNSPLHF,TGCGCCAGCAGCTTGGTCGGACTGAATAATTCACCCCTCCACTTT
TRBJ2-7,-,TRBV6-2/TRBV6-3,-,CASSGQSYYEQYF,TGTGCCAGCAGTGGACAGTCCTACTACGAGCAGTACTTC
TRBJ1-5,few,TRBV6-2/TRBV6-3,TRBD1,CASSTGGGQPQHF,TGTGCCAGCAGCACAGGGGGAGGTCAGCCCCAGCATTTT
TRBJ1-4,many,TRBV12-3/TRBV12-4,-,CASRQGAPNEKLFF,TGTGCCAGCAGACAAGGGGCCCCTAATGAAAAACTGTTTTTT
TRBJ1-5,-,TRBV5-4,-,CASSLGRTAPQHF,TGTGCCAGCAGCTTGGGGAGGACAGCGCCCCAGCATTTT
TRBJ2-2,-,TRBV27,TRBD2,CASSLAGGWGGELFF,TGTGCCAGCAGTTTAGCGGGAGGTTGGGGCGGGGAGCTGTTTTTT
TRBJ2-3,many,TRBV2,-,CASSLPGADTQYF,TGTGCCAGCAGCCTACCCGGGGCAGATACGCAGTATTTT
TRBJ1-2,few,TRBV4-1,-,CASSQDVGRLGYGYTF,TGCGCCAGCAGCCAAGATGTGGGACGCTTGGGCTATGGCTACACCTTC
TRBJ2-3,-,TRBV27,TRBD2,CASSQGTSGSRPPGRADTQYF,TGTGCCAGCAGTCAAGGAACTAGCGGTTCCCGGCCCCCAGGTAGGGCAGATACGCAGTATTTT
TRBJ2-5,many,TRBV11-2,-,CASSLEVGTQYF,TGTGCCAGCAGCTTAGAGGTCGGGACCCAGTACTTC
TRBJ1-1,many,TRBV7-9,TRBD1,CASSSTGDGTEAFF,TGTGCCAGCAGCTCCACAGGGGACGGCACTGAAGCTTTCTTT
TRBJ2-7,many,TRBV6-2/TRBV6-3,-,CASSYPPDRQLDYEQYF,TGTGCCAGCAGTTACCCTCCTGACAGGCAACTCGACTACGAGCAGTACTTC
TRBJ2-1,-,TRBV6-2/TRBV6-3,TRBD1,CASSYSGAGTAYNEQFF,TGTGCCAGCAGTTACTCGGGGGCCGGGACAGCCTACAATGAGCAGTTCTTC